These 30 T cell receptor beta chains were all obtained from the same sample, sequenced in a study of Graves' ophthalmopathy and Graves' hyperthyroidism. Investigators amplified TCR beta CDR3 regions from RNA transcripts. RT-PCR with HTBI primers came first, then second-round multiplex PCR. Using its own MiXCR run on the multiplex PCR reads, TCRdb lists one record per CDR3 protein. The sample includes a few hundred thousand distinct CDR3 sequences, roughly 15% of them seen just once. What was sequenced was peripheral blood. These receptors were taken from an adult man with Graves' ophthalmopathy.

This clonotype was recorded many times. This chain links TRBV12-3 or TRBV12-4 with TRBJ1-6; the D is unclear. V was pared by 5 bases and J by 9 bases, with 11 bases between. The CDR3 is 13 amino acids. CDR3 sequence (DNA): TGTGCCAGCAGTCCTACGTTAGCTTCACCCCTCCACTTT. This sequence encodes CASSPTLASPLHF.

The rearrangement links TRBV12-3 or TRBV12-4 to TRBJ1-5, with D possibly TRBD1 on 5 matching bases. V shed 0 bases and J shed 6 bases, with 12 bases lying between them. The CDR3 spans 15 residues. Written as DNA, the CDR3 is TGTGCCAGCAGTTTAGCGGGGGGGTGGCGTCAGCCCCAGCATTTT. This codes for CASSLAGGWRQPQHF.

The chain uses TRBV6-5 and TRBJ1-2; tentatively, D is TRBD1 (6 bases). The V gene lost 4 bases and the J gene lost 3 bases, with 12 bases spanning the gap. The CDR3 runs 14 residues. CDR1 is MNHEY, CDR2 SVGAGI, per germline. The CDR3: CASSLLGGDYGYTF. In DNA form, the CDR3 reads TGTGCCAGCAGTTTACTAGGGGGTGACTATGGCTACACCTTC.

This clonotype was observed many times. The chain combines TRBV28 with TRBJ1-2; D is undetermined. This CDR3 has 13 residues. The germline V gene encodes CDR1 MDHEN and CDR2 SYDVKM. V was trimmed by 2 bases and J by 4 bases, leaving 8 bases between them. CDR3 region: CASSLAYPYGYTF. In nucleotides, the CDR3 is TGTGCCAGCAGTTTAGCCTATCCCTATGGCTACACCTTC.

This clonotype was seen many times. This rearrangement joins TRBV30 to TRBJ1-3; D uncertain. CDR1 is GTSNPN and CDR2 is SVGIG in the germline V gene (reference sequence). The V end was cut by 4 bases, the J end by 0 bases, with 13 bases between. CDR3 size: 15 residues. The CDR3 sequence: CAWIARPSSGNTIYF. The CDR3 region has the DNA TGTGCCTGGATTGCCCGGCCCAGCTCTGGAAACACCATATATTTT.

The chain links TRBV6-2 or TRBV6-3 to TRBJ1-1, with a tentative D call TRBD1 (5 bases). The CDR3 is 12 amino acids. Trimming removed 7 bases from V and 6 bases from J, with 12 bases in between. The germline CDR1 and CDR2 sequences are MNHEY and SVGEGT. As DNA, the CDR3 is TGTGCCAGCAACCTGGGAGGGGCTGAAGCTTTCTTT. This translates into CASNLGGAEAFF.

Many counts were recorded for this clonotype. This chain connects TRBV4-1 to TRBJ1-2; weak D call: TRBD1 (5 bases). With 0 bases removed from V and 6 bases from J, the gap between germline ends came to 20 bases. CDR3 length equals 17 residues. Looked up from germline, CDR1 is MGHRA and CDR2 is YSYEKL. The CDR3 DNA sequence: TGCGCCAGCAGCCAAGATAGGGTAAAGGGGCCACATCATGGCTACACCTTC. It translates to CASSQDRVKGPHHGYTF.

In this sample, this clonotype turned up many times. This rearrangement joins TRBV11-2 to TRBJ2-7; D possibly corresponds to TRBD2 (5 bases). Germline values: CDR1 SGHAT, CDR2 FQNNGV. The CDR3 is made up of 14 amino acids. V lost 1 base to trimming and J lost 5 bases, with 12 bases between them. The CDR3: CASSLAGIGDEQYF. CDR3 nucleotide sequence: TGTGCCAGCAGCTTAGCCGGGATTGGCGACGAGCAGTACTTC. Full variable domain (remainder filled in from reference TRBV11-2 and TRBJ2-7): EAGVAQSPRYKIIEKRQSVAFWCNPISGHATLYWYQQILGQGPKLLIQFQNNGVVDDSQLPKDRFSAERLKGVDSTLKIQPAKLEDSAVYLCASSLAGIGDEQYFGPGTRLTVT.

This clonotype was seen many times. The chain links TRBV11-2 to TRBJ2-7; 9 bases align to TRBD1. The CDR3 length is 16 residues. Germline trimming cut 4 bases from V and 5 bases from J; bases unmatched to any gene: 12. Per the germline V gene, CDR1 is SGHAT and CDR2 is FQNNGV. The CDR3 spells CASSSGTGWGPNEQYF. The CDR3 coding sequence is TGTGCCAGCAGCTCCGGGACAGGGTGGGGCCCGAACGAGCAGTACTTC.

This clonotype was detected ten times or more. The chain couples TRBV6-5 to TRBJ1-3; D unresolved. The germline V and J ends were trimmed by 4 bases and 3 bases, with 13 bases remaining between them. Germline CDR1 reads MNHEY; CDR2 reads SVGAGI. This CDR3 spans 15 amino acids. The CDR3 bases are TGTGCCAGCAGTTCCGGCATTTGGCTTGGAAACACCATATATTTT. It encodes CASSSGIWLGNTIYF.

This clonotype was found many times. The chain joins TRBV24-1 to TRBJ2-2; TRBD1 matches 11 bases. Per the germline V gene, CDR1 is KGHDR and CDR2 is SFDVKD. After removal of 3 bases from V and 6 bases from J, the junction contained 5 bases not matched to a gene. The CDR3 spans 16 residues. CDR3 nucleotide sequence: TGTGCCACCAGTGATCCACGGACAGGGGGCTCCGGGGAGCTGTTTTTT. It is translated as CATSDPRTGGSGELFF.

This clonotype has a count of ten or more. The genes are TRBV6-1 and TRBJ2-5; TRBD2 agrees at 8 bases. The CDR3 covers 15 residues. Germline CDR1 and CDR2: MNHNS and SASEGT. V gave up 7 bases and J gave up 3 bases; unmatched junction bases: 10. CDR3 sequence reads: CASTSPGRAEETQYF. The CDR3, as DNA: TGTGCCAGCACCAGTCCCGGGAGGGCCGAAGAGACCCAGTACTTC.

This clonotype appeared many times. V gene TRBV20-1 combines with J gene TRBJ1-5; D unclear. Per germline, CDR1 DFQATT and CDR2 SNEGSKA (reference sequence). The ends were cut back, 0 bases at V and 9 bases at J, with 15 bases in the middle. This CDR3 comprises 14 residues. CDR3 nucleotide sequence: TGCAGTGCTAGAGACAGGACTCGCTCCGCGCCCCAGCATTTT. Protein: CSARDRTRSAPQHF.

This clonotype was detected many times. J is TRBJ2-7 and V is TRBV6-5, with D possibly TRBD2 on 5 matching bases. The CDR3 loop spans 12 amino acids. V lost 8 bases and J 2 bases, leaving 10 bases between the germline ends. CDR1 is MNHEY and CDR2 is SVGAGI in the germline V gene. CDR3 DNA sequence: TGTGCCAGCTGGACTGTAGCCTACGAGCAGTACTTC. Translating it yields CASWTVAYEQYF.

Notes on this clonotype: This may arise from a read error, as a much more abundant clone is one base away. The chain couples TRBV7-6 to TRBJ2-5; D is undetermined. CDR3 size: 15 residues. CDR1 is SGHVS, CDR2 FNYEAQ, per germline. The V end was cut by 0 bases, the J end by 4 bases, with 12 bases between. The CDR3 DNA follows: TGTGCCAGCAGCTTAGCGCGTTCGGCCAGAGAGACCCAGTACTTC. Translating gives CASSLARSARETQYF.

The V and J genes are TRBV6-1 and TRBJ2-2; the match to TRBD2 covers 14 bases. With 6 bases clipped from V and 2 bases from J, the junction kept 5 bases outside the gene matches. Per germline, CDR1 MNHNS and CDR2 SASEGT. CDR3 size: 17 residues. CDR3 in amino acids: CASRRGLAGGNTGELFF. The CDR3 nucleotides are TGTGCCAGCAGACGAGGACTAGCGGGAGGAAACACCGGGGAGCTGTTTTTT.

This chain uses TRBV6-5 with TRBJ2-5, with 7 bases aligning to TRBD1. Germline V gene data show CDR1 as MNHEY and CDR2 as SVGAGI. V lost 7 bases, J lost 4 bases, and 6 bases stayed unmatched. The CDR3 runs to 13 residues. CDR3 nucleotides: TGTGCCAGCATAGGGGGCATCCGAGAGACCCAGTACTTC. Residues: CASIGGIRETQYF.

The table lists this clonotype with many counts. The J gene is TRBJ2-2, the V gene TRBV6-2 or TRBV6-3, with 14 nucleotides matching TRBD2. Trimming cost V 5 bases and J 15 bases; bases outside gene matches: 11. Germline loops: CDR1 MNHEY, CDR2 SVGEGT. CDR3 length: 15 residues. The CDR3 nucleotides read TGTGCCAGCAGTCAAAGACTAGCGGGAGGGCAGTGGTTGTTTTTT. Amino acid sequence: CASSQRLAGGQWLFF.

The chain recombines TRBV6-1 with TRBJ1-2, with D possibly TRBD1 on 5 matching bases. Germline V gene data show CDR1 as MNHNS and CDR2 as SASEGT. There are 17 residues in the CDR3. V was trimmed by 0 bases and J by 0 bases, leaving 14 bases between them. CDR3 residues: CASSEALSGSPNYGYTF. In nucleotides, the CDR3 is TGTGCCAGCAGTGAAGCGCTTTCAGGGAGTCCTAACTATGGCTACACCTTC.

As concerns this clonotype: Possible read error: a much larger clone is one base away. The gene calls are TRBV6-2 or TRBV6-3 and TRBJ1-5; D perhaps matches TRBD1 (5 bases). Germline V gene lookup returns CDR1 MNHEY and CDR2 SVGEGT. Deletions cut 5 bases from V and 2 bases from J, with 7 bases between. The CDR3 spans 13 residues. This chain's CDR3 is CASSDSCNQPQHF. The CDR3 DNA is TGTGCCAGCAGTGACAGCTGCAATCAGCCCCAGCATTTT.

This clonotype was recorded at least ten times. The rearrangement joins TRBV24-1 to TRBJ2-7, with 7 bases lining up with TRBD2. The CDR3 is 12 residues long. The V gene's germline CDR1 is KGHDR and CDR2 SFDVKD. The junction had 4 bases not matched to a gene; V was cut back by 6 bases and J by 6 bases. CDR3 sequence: CATSPGGPEQYF. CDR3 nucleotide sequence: TGTGCCACCAGTCCGGGAGGACCCGAGCAGTACTTC.

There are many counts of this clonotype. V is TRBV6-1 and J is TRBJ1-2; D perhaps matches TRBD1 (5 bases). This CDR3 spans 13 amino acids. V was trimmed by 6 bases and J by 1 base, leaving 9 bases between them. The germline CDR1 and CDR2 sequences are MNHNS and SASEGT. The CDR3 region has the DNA TGTGCCAGCAGGATGGGGGTTAACTATGGCTACACCTTC. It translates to CASRMGVNYGYTF.

The CDR3 loop reads CSVEAGTESYEQYF. The CDR3 DNA follows: TGCAGCGTTGAGGCCGGGACAGAGTCCTACGAGCAGTACTTC. The chain carries TRBV29-1 and TRBJ2-7, with 7 bases aligning to TRBD1. After removal of 3 bases from V and 1 base from J, the junction contained 6 bases not matched to a gene. CDR3 length equals 14 residues. The germline CDR1 and CDR2 sequences are SQVTM and ANQGSEA.

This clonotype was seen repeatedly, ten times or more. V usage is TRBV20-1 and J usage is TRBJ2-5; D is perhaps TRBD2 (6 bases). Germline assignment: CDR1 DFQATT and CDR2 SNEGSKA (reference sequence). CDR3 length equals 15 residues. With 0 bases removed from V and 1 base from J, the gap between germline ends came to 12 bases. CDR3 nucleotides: TGCAGTGCTAGAGAGGGGGGAAGGGCCCAAGAGACCCAGTACTTC. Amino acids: CSAREGGRAQETQYF.

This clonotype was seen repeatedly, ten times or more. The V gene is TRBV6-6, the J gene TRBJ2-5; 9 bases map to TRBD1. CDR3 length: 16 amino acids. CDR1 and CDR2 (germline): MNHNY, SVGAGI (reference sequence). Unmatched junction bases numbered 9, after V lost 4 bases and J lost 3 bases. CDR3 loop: CASSSVGQGGEETQYF. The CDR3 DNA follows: TGTGCCAGCAGTTCCGTGGGACAGGGAGGGGAAGAGACCCAGTACTTC.

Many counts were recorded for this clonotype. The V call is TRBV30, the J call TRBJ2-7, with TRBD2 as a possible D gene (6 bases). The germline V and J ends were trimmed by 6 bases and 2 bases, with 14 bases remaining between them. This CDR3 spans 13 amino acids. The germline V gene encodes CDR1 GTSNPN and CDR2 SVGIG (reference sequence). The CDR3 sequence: CACTRGGAYEQYF. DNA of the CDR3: TGTGCCTGTACTCGGGGAGGAGCCTACGAGCAGTACTTC.

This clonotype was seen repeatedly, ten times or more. CDR3 region: CSAPPLAGGREQYF. The CDR3 DNA is TGCAGTGCTCCACCACTAGCGGGGGGGCGGGAGCAGTACTTC. The chain employs TRBV20-1 and TRBJ2-7, with 13 bases aligning to TRBD2. The V segment lost 5 bases and the J segment 7 bases; nucleotides outside the gene matches: 8. Germline assignment: CDR1 DFQATT and CDR2 SNEGSKA (reference sequence). This CDR3 contains 14 residues.

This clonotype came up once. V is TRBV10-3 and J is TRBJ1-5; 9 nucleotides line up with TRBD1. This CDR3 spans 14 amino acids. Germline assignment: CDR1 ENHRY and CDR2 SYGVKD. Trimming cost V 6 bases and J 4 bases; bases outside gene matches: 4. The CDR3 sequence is CAIRGQGKNQPQHF. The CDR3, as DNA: TGTGCCATCAGGGGACAGGGAAAAAATCAGCCCCAGCATTTT.

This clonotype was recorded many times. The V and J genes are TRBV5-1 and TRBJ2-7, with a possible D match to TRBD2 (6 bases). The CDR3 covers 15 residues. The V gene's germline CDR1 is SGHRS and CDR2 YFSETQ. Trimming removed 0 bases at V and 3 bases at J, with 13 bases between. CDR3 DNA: TGCGCCAGCAGCTTGGGAGTAGCGGCCTACTACGAGCAGTACTTC. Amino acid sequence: CASSLGVAAYYEQYF.

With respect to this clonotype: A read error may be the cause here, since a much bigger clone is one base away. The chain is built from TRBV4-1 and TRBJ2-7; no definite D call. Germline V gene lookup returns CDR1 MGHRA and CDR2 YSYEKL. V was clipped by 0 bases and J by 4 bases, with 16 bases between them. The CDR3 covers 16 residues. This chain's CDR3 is CASSQETPTASYEQYF. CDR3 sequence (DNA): TGCGCCAGCAGCCAAGAGACCCCGACGGCGTCTTACGAGCAGTACTTC.